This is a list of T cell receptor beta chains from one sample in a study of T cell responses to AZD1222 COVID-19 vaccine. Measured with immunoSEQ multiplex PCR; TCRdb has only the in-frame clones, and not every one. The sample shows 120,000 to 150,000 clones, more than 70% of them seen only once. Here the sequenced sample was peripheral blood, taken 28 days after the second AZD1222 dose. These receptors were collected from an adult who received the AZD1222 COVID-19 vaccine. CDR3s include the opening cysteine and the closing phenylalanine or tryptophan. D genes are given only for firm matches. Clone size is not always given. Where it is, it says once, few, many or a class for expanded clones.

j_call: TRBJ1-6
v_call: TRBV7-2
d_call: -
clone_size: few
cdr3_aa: CASSQEGAAYSPLHF
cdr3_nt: TGTGCCAGCAGCCAAGAAGGGGCAGCTTACTCACCCCTCCACTTT

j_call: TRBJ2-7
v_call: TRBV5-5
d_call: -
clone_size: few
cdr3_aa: CASSLAEGGYEQYF
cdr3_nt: TGTGCCAGCAGCTTGGCCGAGGGGGGCTACGAGCAGTACTTC

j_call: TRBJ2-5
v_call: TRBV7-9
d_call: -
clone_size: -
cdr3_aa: CASSRTRGALAQETQYF
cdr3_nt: TGTGCCAGCAGCCGGACCCGCGGCGCCCTGGCTCAAGAGACCCAGTACTTC

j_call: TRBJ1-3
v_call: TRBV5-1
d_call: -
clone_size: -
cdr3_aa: CASSPTQRNSGNTIYF
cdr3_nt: TGCGCCAGCAGCCCTACCCAGAGGAACTCTGGAAACACCATATATTTT

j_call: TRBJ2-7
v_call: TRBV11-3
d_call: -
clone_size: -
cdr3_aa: CASSGTVHDKQYF
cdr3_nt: TGTGCCAGCTCCGGGACGGTTCATGACAAGCAGTACTTC

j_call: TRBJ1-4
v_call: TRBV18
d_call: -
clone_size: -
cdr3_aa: CASSQASFNEKLFF
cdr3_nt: TGTGCCAGCTCACAGGCGTCCTTTAATGAAAAACTGTTTTTT

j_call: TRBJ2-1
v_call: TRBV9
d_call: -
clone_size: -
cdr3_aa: CASSVGSSLSYNEQFF
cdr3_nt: TGTGCCAGCAGCGTAGGGTCCTCTCTCTCCTACAATGAGCAGTTCTTC

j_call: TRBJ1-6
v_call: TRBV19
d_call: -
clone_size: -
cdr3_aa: CASSSDGPRPLHF
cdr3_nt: TGTGCCAGTAGTTCGGACGGTCCGAGGCCCCTCCACTTT

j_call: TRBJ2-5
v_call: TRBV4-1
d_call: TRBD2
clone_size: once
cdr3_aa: CASSQGTSAEWGETQYF
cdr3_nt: TGCGCCAGCAGCCAAGGGACTAGCGCTGAATGGGGAGAGACCCAGTACTTC

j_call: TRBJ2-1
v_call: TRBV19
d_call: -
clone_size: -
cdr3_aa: CASSIVVDSNEQFF
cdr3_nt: TGTGCCAGTAGTATAGTGGTAGATAGCAATGAGCAGTTCTTC

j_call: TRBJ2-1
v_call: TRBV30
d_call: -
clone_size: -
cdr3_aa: CAWNRDAYNEQFF
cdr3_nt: TGTGCCTGGAATAGGGACGCATACAATGAGCAGTTCTTC

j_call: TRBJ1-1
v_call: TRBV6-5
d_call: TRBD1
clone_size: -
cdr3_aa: CASTRGAKVNTEAFF
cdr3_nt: TGTGCCAGCACCAGGGGGGCGAAGGTGAACACTGAAGCTTTCTTT

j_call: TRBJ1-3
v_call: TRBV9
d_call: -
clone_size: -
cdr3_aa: CASKSGNTIYF
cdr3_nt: TGTGCCAGCAAATCAGGAAACACCATATATTTT

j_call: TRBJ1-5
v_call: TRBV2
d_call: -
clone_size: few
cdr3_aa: CASSETDRPEQPQHF
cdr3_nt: TGTGCCAGCAGTGAAACTGACAGGCCGGAACAGCCCCAGCATTTT

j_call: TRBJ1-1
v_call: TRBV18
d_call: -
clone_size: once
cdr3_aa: CASSRGAGTEAFF
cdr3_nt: TGTGCCAGCTCCCGGGGGGCCGGCACTGAAGCTTTCTTT

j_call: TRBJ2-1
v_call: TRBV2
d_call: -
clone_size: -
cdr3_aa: CASNSLANEQFF
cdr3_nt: TGTGCCAGCAACTCTCTAGCCAATGAGCAGTTCTTC

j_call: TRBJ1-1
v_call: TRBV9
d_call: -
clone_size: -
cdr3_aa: CASSVAMNTEAFF
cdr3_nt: TGTGCCAGCAGCGTGGCCATGAACACTGAAGCTTTCTTT

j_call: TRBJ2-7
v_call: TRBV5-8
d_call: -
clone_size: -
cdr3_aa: CASSLAVRTEYEQYF
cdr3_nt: TGTGCCAGCAGCTTGGCGGTAAGGACGGAATACGAGCAGTACTTC

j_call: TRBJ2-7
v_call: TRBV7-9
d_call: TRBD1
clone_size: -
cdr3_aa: CASSHMRGQGLYEQYF
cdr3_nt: TGTGCCAGCAGCCATATGAGAGGACAGGGGCTCTACGAGCAGTACTTC

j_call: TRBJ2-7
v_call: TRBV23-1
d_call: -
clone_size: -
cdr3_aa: CASSQSGSIPYEQYF
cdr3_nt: TGCGCCAGCAGTCAATCGGGCAGCATCCCCTACGAGCAGTACTTC

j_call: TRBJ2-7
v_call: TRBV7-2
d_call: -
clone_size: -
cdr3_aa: CASSLGRSYEQYF
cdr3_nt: TGTGCCAGCAGCTTAGGACGCTCCTACGAGCAGTACTTC

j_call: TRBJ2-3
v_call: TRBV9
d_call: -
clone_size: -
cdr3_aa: CASSVREGGTDTQYF
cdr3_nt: TGTGCCAGCAGCGTCAGAGAGGGGGGTACAGATACGCAGTATTTT

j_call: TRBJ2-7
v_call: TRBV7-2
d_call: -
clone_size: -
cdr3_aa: CASSLTGSADYEQYF
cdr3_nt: TGTGCCAGCAGCTTGACAGGATCTGCGGACTACGAGCAGTACTTC

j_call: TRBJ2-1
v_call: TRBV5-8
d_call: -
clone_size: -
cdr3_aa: CASKEQFF
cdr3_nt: TGTGCCAGCAAGGAGCAGTTCTTC

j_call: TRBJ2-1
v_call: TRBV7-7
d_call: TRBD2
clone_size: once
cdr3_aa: CASSPRLAGDYNEQFF
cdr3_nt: TGTGCTAGCAGCCCCCGACTAGCGGGAGACTACAATGAGCAGTTCTTC

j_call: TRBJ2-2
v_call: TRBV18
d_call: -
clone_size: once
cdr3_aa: CASSPLTQNTGELFF
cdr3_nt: TGTGCCAGCTCACCTTTGACCCAGAACACCGGGGAGCTGTTTTTT

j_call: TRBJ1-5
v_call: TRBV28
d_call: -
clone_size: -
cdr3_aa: CASIPEGSYQPQHF
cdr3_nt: TGTGCCAGCATCCCCGAAGGGTCTTACCAGCCCCAGCATTTT